This TCR beta chain stems from a study of blood T cell repertoires in COVID-19. TCRdb keeps only in-frame clones here, not all; method: immunoSEQ multiplex PCR. In the table there are roughly 32,000 clones, about 74% of which are singletons. The count of this clone is one. V shed 0 bases, J shed 8 bases, and the junction held 10 bases outside the gene matches. Per the germline V gene, CDR1 is GTSNPN and CDR2 is SVGIG (reference sequence). The CDR3 has 15 amino acids. The sequence came from a human donor in a cohort sampled during active COVID-19. The chain couples TRBV30 to TRBJ1-2; 9 bases map to TRBD1. The sequenced sample was peripheral blood. The CDR3 reads CAWSVIGTGKGGYTF. CDR3 nucleotides: TGTGCCTGGAGTGTAATTGGGACAGGGAAGGGCGGCTACACCTTC.